This entry lists 26 T cell receptor beta chains sequenced from one sample in a study of blood T cell repertoires in COVID-19. Profiled with immunoSEQ multiplex PCR; TCRdb holds only in-frame clones, not every one. The sample shows about 240,000 clones, about four fifths of them seen only once. The source material was peripheral blood. The origin of the receptors is a man younger than 40 who had recovered from COVID-19.

The chain recombines TRBV9 with TRBJ2-2; D might be TRBD1 (5 bases). There are 14 residues in the CDR3. The V gene's germline CDR1 is SGDLS and CDR2 YYNGEE. Between the trimmed V and J ends, which lost 4 bases and 4 bases, there was a span of 11 bases. For the CDR3, the DNA is TGTGCCAGCAGCTCCCAGGGTTTCACCGGGGAGCTGTTTTTT. Its translation: CASSSQGFTGELFF.

The chain combines TRBV7-9 with TRBJ2-1; no firm D call. Germline assignment: CDR1 SEHNR and CDR2 FQNEAQ (reference sequence). The length of the CDR3 is 15 residues. Trimming took off 0 bases at V and 4 bases at J, with 10 bases between the two ends. The CDR3 region has the DNA TGTGCCAGCAGCTTAGCGTACAAAGATTACAATGAGCAGTTCTTC. Its translation: CASSLAYKDYNEQFF.

DNA of the CDR3: TGCAGCGTTCAGGGAAGGACAGGGGGTACCACTGAAGCTTTCTTT. It specifies CSVQGRTGGTTEAFF. The chain joins TRBV29-1 to TRBJ1-1, with 10 bases identical to TRBD1. The CDR3 extends over 15 amino acids. The V gene end was trimmed by 5 bases and the J gene end by 4 bases; junction bases not matched to a gene: 10. CDR1 SQVTM and CDR2 ANQGSEA come from the germline V gene.

This clone has just a few counts. The rearrangement links TRBV5-1 to TRBJ2-5, with D perhaps TRBD2 (5 bases). This CDR3 has 15 residues. The germline gives CDR1 SGHRS, CDR2 YFSETQ. The V and J ends lost 4 bases and 5 bases respectively, with 18 bases between them. The DNA of the CDR3 is TGCGCCAGCAGCAACCTCTTTGCGGGTTTTGAGACCCAGTACTTC. Its protein is CASSNLFAGFETQYF.

This chain links TRBV6-1 with TRBJ1-3; no clear D gene. V was trimmed by 2 bases and J by 3 bases, leaving 11 bases between them. CDR3 length: 15 residues. Germline V gene sequence: CDR1 MNHNS, CDR2 SASEGT. CDR3 region: CASSETAGDGNTIYF. DNA of the CDR3: TGTGCCAGCAGTGAAACGGCCGGGGATGGAAACACCATATATTTT.

This clone appeared a single time. The V call is TRBV28, the J call TRBJ1-3; D is unclear. This CDR3 is built from 14 residues. Trimming took off 7 bases at V and 8 bases at J, with 18 bases between the two ends. Germline lookup yields CDR1 MDHEN and CDR2 SYDVKM. CDR3 region: CASTMRELSDTIYF. DNA for the CDR3: TGTGCCAGCACCATGAGAGAGTTATCGGACACCATATATTTT.

The rearrangement links TRBV7-6 to TRBJ1-3; TRBD1 agrees at 9 bases. V was clipped by 1 base and J by 2 bases; unmatched bases: 3. Germline CDR1 and CDR2: SGHVS and FNYEAQ. The CDR3 loop spans 16 amino acids. For the CDR3, the DNA is TGTGCCAGCAGCTTAGGCCGGGACAGGGCTGGAAACACCATATATTTT. It encodes CASSLGRDRAGNTIYF.

The chain couples TRBV2 to TRBJ2-5; 10 nucleotides match TRBD2. The V gene end was trimmed by 4 bases and the J gene end by 4 bases; junction bases not matched to a gene: 3. Germline V lookup: CDR1 SNHLY, CDR2 FYNNEI. The CDR3 consists of 14 residues. The CDR3 bases are TGTGCCAGCAGTGGACTAGCGGGCGCAGAGACCCAGTACTTC. Its protein is CASSGLAGAETQYF.

The V gene is TRBV15, the J gene TRBJ1-6; D perhaps matches TRBD1 (5 bases). In germline, CDR1 is LNHNV, CDR2 YYDKDF (reference sequence). CDR3 length equals 16 residues. Between the trimmed V and J ends, which lost 5 bases and 3 bases, there was a span of 14 bases. For the CDR3, the DNA is TGTGCCACCAGCTTCGCAGGGCCGCTCTATAATTCACCCCTCCACTTT. It translates to CATSFAGPLYNSPLHF.

The V and J genes are TRBV29-1 and TRBJ2-1; D is uncertain. V gave up 7 bases and J gave up 7 bases, with 8 bases separating them. The CDR3 covers 10 residues. CDR1 is SQVTM and CDR2 is ANQGSEA in the germline V gene. The CDR3 coding sequence is TGCAGCGGGGCACAGAATGAGCAGTTCTTC. Translation gives CSGAQNEQFF.

The chain recombines TRBV3-1 (or the pseudogene TRBV3-2) with TRBJ1-6; TRBD1 agrees at 8 bases. The trim removed 5 bases at V and 4 bases at J, leaving 4 bases unmatched. The CDR3 totals 15 residues. CDR1 LGHDT and CDR2 YNNKEL come from the germline V gene (reference sequence). The CDR3 coding sequence is TGTGCCAGCAGCGCCCGGGACAGGTATAATTCACCCCTCCACTTT. Translated, it gives CASSARDRYNSPLHF.

This clone showed up just a few times. The chain is built from TRBV7-2 and TRBJ1-2; D is undetermined. CDR1 is SGHTA, CDR2 FQGNSA, per germline. The CDR3 is 15 residues long. Deletions cut 6 bases from V and 4 bases from J, with 18 bases between. The CDR3 spells CASSLNRVPGYGYTF. CDR3 DNA sequence: TGTGCCAGCAGTTTAAATCGAGTCCCTGGCTATGGCTACACCTTC.

This clone occurred a few times. CDR3 sequence: CASTDTGFGTDTQYF. The CDR3 DNA reads TGTGCCAGTACCGACACAGGGTTTGGGACAGATACGCAGTATTTT. The chain carries TRBV19 and TRBJ2-3; D is possibly TRBD1 (6 bases). V dropped 7 bases and J dropped 3 bases, with 17 bases sitting between them. Germline-derived CDR1 and CDR2 are LNHDA and SQIVND (reference sequence). The CDR3 runs 15 residues.

The genes are TRBV7-2 and TRBJ1-4; no clear D. Trimming removed 1 base at V and 8 bases at J, with 8 bases between. This CDR3 spans 13 amino acids. In germline, CDR1 is SGHTA, CDR2 FQGNSA. CDR3 bases: TGTGCCAGCAGCTTAGGCCAGAGGGAAAAACTGTTTTTT. Its protein product is CASSLGQREKLFF. Using reference TRBV7-2 and TRBJ1-4 for the parts outside the CDR3, the full variable domain is GAGVSQSPSNKVTEKGKDVELRCDPISGHTALYWYRQSLGQGLEFLIYFQGNSAPDKSGLPSDRFSAERTGGSVSTLTIQRTQQEDSAVYLCASSLGQREKLFFGSGTQLSVL.

This clone has only a few counts. The J gene is TRBJ2-3, the V gene TRBV5-1; 7 bases align to TRBD1. Trimming at V came to 2 bases and at J to 5 bases, leaving 8 bases not matched to a gene. The germline CDR1 and CDR2 sequences are SGHRS and YFSETQ. The CDR3 covers 15 residues. CDR3 amino acids: CASSFSGTVGDTQYF. The CDR3 DNA reads as TGCGCCAGCAGCTTCTCCGGGACAGTCGGAGATACGCAGTATTTT.

The V call is TRBV9, the J call TRBJ1-2; perhaps TRBD1 as D (6 bases). The CDR3 is 15 amino acids. Germline loops: CDR1 SGDLS, CDR2 YYNGEE. Trimming pared 3 bases from V and 6 bases from J, leaving 18 bases between. As DNA, the CDR3 is TGTGCCAGCAGCGATCCGCTCGACAGGCGCCATGGCTACACCTTC. Translating gives CASSDPLDRRHGYTF.

The chain links TRBV7-9 to TRBJ2-1; 10 bases are shared with TRBD2. Germline V gives CDR1 SEHNR, CDR2 FQNEAQ (reference sequence). The CDR3 length is 19 residues. The junction had 14 bases not matched to a gene; V was cut back by 0 bases and J by 6 bases. The DNA for the CDR3 is TGTGCCAGCAGCTTAGCCCCCTGGCCCCTAGCGGGGGAGGGCAATGAGCAGTTCTTC. Translating it yields CASSLAPWPLAGEGNEQFF.

The chain recombines TRBV6-5 with TRBJ1-2; D unclear. This CDR3 region has 14 residues. The germline V gene has CDR1 MNHEY and CDR2 SVGAGI. The V and J ends lost 2 bases and 4 bases respectively, with 11 bases between them. CDR3 region: CASSYRGTLYGYTF. CDR3 nucleotide sequence: TGTGCCAGCAGTTACCGGGGTACTCTCTATGGCTACACCTTC.

The J gene is TRBJ2-1, the V gene TRBV14, with 8 positions matching TRBD2. In germline, CDR1 is SGHDN, CDR2 FVKESK. V gave up 1 base and J gave up 4 bases; unmatched junction bases: 3. The CDR3 runs 15 residues. The CDR3 reads CASSQVGTRYNEQFF. CDR3 bases: TGTGCCAGCAGCCAAGTAGGGACTAGATACAATGAGCAGTTCTTC. Together with reference TRBV14 and TRBJ2-1, the CDR3 gives the full variable domain: EAGVTQFPSHSVIEKGQTVTLRCDPISGHDNLYWYRRVMGKEIKFLLHFVKESKQDESGMPNNRFLAERTGGTYSTLKVQPAELEDSGVYFCASSQVGTRYNEQFFGPGTRLTVL.

The chain combines TRBV9 with TRBJ1-3; 7 nucleotides agree with TRBD1. The CDR3 is 16 residues long. From germline, CDR1 is SGDLS and CDR2 YYNGEE. V shed 4 bases, J shed 1 base, and the junction held 8 bases outside the gene matches. The CDR3 loop reads CASSFNRGPSGNTIYF. As DNA, the CDR3 is TGTGCCAGCAGCTTTAACAGGGGACCGTCTGGAAACACCATATATTTT.

The V call is TRBV7-9, the J call TRBJ2-3; TRBD1 matches 10 bases. V lost 5 bases to trimming and J lost 4 bases; unmatched junction nucleotides: 3. Per the germline V gene, CDR1 is SEHNR and CDR2 is FQNEAQ (reference sequence). The CDR3 loop spans 14 amino acids. The CDR3 region has the DNA TGTGCCAGCAGCCTTGGACAGGGGGCAGATACGCAGTATTTT. Amino acids: CASSLGQGADTQYF. The full variable domain, completed using reference TRBV7-9 and TRBJ2-3, is DTGVSQNPRHKITKRGQNVTFRCDPISEHNRLYWYRQTLGQGPEFLTYFQNEAQLEKSRLLSDRFSAERPKGSFSTLEIQRTEQGDSAMYLCASSLGQGADTQYFGPGTRLTVL.

The CDR3: CASSLTKGRGSPLHF. In DNA, the CDR3 is TGTGCCAGCAGCTTAACGAAGGGCAGGGGCTCACCCCTCCACTTT. The V gene is TRBV7-3, the J gene TRBJ1-6; D might be TRBD1 (6 bases). The CDR3 length is 15 residues. The germline gives CDR1 SGHTA, CDR2 FQGTGA. V was cut by 0 bases and J by 10 bases, with 13 bases left in between.

The rearrangement joins TRBV19 to TRBJ2-1, with D possibly matching TRBD1 (6 bases). The ends were cut back, 4 bases at V and 9 bases at J, with 13 bases in the middle. Germline loops: CDR1 LNHDA, CDR2 SQIVND (reference sequence). The CDR3 has 13 amino acids. The CDR3 reads CASSKQGKGEQFF. CDR3 coding DNA: TGTGCCAGTAGTAAACAGGGTAAGGGTGAGCAGTTCTTC.

The chain links TRBV9 to TRBJ1-4; the D is unclear. The V gene's germline CDR1 is SGDLS and CDR2 YYNGEE. The CDR3 is 14 residues long. Trimming stripped 3 bases from V and 8 bases from J, with 14 bases between. CDR3 nucleotide sequence: TGTGCCAGCAGCGGCCAGGTAGTCGCGGAAAAACTGTTTTTT. This gives the protein CASSGQVVAEKLFF.

A single count supports this clone. The chain has TRBV11-2 and TRBJ2-5, with D perhaps TRBD1 (6 bases). V dropped 5 bases and J dropped 2 bases, with 9 bases sitting between them. CDR3 size: 13 residues. Germline CDR1 SGHAT, CDR2 FQNNGV. The CDR3 DNA reads TGTGCCAGCAGCCGCGGACAGCAAGAGACCCAGTACTTC. This translates into CASSRGQQETQYF.

The chain employs TRBV3-1 (or the pseudogene TRBV3-2) and TRBJ1-1; no firm D call. This CDR3 region has 16 residues. Trimming removed 4 bases at V and 1 base at J, with 16 bases between. Germline V CDR1 and CDR2: LGHDT, YNNKEL (reference sequence). The CDR3 region has the DNA TGTGCCAGCAGCCCCCGACCGACCGGGTGGAACACTGAAGCTTTCTTT. This codes for CASSPRPTGWNTEAFF.